Below are 9 T cell receptor beta chains sequenced from a single sample in a study of regulatory T cells in long-lasting Graves disease. HTBI primers from iRepertoire and Arm-PCR of CDR3 regions yielded the TCR beta libraries. TCRdb reanalysed the multiplex PCR reads using MiXCR and keeps one entry per CDR3 protein. The sample shows around 500,000 distinct CDR3 sequences, roughly 12% of them seen only once. Time point meaning: newly diagnosed GD, antithyroid drugs for less than 3 months. Extracted PBMC RNA gave rise to the TCR library. A further study also used this sample, focusing on T cells in Graves' hyperthyroidism and ophthalmopathy.

This specimen consisted of peripheral blood mononuclear cells (PBMCs), obtained at new diagnosis, from a patient treated with antithyroid drugs. These TCRs come from a man aged 25 to 40 with Graves disease.

Many counts were recorded for this clonotype. The chain uses TRBV2 and TRBJ2-7, with TRBD1 matching 8 bases. CDR3 length: 15 amino acids. V shed 2 bases, J shed 3 bases, and the junction held 6 bases outside the gene matches. Germline lookup yields CDR1 SNHLY and CDR2 FYNNEI. Written as DNA, the CDR3 is TGTGCCAGCAGTGAAACGGGGACAGGCGACTACGAGCAGTACTTC. This codes for CASSETGTGDYEQYF.

This clonotype was seen more than once but under ten times. The V gene is TRBV9, the J gene TRBJ1-1, with 8 bases aligning to TRBD1. Germline trimming cut 0 bases from V and 4 bases from J; bases unmatched to any gene: 5. This CDR3 is built from 15 residues. CDR1 and CDR2 (germline): SGDLS, YYNGEE. CDR3 sequence: CASSVEGQGSTEAFF. The CDR3 nucleotides are TGTGCCAGCAGCGTAGAAGGACAGGGATCCACTGAAGCTTTCTTT. The full variable domain, its missing parts supplied by reference TRBV9 and TRBJ1-1, is DSGVTQTPKHLITATGQRVTLRCSPRSGDLSVYWYQQSLDQGLQFLIQYYNGEERAKGNILERFSAQQFPDLHSELNLSSLELGDSALYFCASSVEGQGSTEAFFGQGTRLTVV.

This clonotype has a count of ten or more. The chain joins TRBV6-2 or TRBV6-3 to TRBJ2-1, with TRBD2 matching 12 bases. Germline V gene lookup returns CDR1 MNHEY and CDR2 SVGEGT. This CDR3 has 16 residues. Germline trimming cut 5 bases from V and 3 bases from J; bases unmatched to any gene: 5. The CDR3 region has the DNA TGTGCCAGCAGTGGAAGACTAGCGGGAGTCTACAATGAGCAGTTCTTC. Translating gives CASSGRLAGVYNEQFF.

This clonotype has more than one count but fewer than ten. The DNA for the CDR3 is TGTGCCAGCGGGGCAGGGGATTACGAGCAGTACTTC. Translated, it gives CASGAGDYEQYF. The J gene is TRBJ2-7, the V gene TRBV28; D perhaps matches TRBD1 (6 bases). Germline-derived CDR1 and CDR2 are MDHEN and SYDVKM. The ends were cut back, 8 bases at V and 4 bases at J, with 12 bases in the middle. The CDR3 covers 12 residues.

The V gene is TRBV19, the J gene TRBJ1-2; 8 nucleotides align to TRBD1. The CDR3 runs to 15 residues. Germline assignment: CDR1 LNHDA and CDR2 SQIVND (reference sequence). After removal of 1 base from V and 6 bases from J, the junction contained 7 bases not matched to a gene. The chain's CDR3 is CASSIGAGGADGYTF. CDR3 coding DNA: TGTGCCAGTAGTATAGGAGCAGGGGGCGCAGATGGCTACACCTTC.

The sample holds many counts of this clonotype. The chain carries TRBV5-1 and TRBJ2-1; possibly TRBD2 for D (6 bases). The CDR3 totals 15 residues. CDR1 and CDR2 (germline): SGHRS, YFSETQ. V was clipped by 0 bases and J by 3 bases, with 10 bases between them. The CDR3 reads CASSLVAEDYNEQFF. The CDR3 coding sequence is TGCGCCAGCAGCTTGGTAGCGGAAGACTACAATGAGCAGTTCTTC.

This clonotype was found a few times. V and J are TRBV18 and TRBJ2-7; 9 nucleotides agree with TRBD1. J gave up 7 bases and V 3 bases, and 10 bases lay outside the gene matches. Germline values: CDR1 KGHSH, CDR2 LQKENI. The CDR3 sequence is 15 residues long. CDR3 sequence reads: CASSPGTGRSWEQYF. CDR3 nucleotides: TGTGCCAGCTCACCGGGGACAGGGAGGTCCTGGGAGCAGTACTTC.

This clonotype was seen at least ten times. V usage is TRBV27 and J usage is TRBJ2-5, with D unresolved. The CDR3 is 11 amino acids. CDR1 and CDR2 from the germline V gene are MNHEY and SMNVEV (reference sequence). Trimming cost V 7 bases and J 5 bases, with 8 bases left between them. The CDR3 nucleotides are TGTGCCAGCAAAAAGTCTGAGACCCAGTACTTC. It translates to CASKKSETQYF.

This clonotype was seen a handful of times. A much larger clone sits a single nucleotide away, making a read error possible. This chain joins TRBV2 and TRBJ2-5; D gene uncertain. The V end lost 7 bases, the J end lost 0 bases, and 6 bases lay between the germline ends. The CDR3 has 12 amino acids. Germline loops: CDR1 SNHLY, CDR2 FYNNEI. CDR3 in DNA: TGTGCCAGCAACGCGTACCAAGAGACCCAGTACTTC. Translation gives CASNAYQETQYF.